The clone carrying this T cell receptor (beta chain) was detected ten times or more. The target antigen is unknown. The sample belongs to a study of identical twins. Broader study findings: Abundant beta clonotypes from cord blood had fewer insertions, unlike memory repertoires, which showed none. Compared with unrelated sharing, twin-shared out-of-frame alpha sequences had more low-probability sequences.

Each CDR3 protein is one row after TCRdb ran MiXCR on the 5' RACE reads. Of about 920,000 distinct CDR3 sequences in the sample, 9% to 15% were seen once. Healthy Caucasian individuals made up all the donors. The CDR3 consists of 13 residues. In germline, CDR1 is SGHAT, CDR2 FQNNGV. Trimming cost V 6 bases and J 1 base, with 7 bases left between them. The sample was also reused in another study, on yellow fever vaccine responses in identical twins.

This TCR was recovered from a young woman in good health. Sequenced: PBMCs. V gene TRBV11-2 combines with J gene TRBJ2-4; possible D gene TRBD1, 6 bases. In nucleotides, the CDR3 is TGTGCCAGCAGTCAGGGGGCCAAAAACATTCAGTACTTC. Translating it yields CASSQGAKNIQYF. The complete variable domain, with remaining parts taken from reference TRBV11-2 and TRBJ2-4, reads EAGVAQSPRYKIIEKRQSVAFWCNPISGHATLYWYQQILGQGPKLLIQFQNNGVVDDSQLPKDRFSAERLKGVDSTLKIQPAKLEDSAVYLCASSQGAKNIQYFGAGTRLSVL.